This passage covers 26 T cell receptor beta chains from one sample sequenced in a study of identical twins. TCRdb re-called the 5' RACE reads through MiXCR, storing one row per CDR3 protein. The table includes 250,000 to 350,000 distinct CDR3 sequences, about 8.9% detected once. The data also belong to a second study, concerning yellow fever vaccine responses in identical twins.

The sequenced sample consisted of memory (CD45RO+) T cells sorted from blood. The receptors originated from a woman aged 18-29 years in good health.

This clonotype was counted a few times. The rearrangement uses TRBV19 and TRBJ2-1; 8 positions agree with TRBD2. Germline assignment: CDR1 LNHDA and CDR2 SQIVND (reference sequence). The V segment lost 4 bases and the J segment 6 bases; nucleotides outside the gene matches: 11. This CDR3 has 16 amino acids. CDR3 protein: CASSRAFGTSGNEQFF. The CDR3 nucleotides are TGTGCCAGTAGTAGGGCGTTTGGGACTAGTGGCAATGAGCAGTTCTTC.

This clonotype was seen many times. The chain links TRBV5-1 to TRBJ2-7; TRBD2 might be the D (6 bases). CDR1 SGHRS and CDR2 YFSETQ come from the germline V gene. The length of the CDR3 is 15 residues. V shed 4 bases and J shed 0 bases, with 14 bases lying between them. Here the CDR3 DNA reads TGCGCCAGCAGCGAGAGCGGGCGCAGCTCCTACGAGCAGTACTTC. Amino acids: CASSESGRSSYEQYF.

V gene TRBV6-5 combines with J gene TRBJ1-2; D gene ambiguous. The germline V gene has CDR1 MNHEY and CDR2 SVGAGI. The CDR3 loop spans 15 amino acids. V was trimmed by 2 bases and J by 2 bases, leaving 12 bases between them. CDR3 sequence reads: CASSYGAPLNYGYTF. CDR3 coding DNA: TGTGCCAGCAGTTACGGCGCACCTTTAAACTATGGCTACACCTTC.

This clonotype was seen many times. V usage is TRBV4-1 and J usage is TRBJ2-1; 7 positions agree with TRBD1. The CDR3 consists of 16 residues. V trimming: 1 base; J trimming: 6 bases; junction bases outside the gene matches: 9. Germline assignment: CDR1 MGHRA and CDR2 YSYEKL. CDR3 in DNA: TGCGCCAGCAGCCAAGTAATAAGGACAGGTGGCAATGAGCAGTTCTTC. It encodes CASSQVIRTGGNEQFF.

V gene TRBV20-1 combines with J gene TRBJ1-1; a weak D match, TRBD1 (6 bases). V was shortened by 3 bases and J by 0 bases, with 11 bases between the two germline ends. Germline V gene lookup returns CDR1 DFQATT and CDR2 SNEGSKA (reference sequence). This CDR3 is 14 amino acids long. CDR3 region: CSARGGHMNTEAFF. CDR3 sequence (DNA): TGCAGTGCTAGGGGGGGGCACATGAACACTGAAGCTTTCTTT.

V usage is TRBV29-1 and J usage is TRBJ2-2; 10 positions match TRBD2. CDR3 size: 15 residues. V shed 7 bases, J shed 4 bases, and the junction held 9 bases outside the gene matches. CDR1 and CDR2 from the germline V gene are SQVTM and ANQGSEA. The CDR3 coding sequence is TGCAGCGCGGGTGTTTGGACTAGCGGCACCGGGGAGCTGTTTTTT. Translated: CSAGVWTSGTGELFF.

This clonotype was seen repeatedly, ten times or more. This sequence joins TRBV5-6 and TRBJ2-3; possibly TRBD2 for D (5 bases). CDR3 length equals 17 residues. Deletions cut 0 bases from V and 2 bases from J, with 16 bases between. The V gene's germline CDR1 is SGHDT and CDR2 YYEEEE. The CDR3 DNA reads TGTGCCAGCAGCTTGGCGGAGGTCGACACCTTCACAGATACGCAGTATTTT. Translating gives CASSLAEVDTFTDTQYF.

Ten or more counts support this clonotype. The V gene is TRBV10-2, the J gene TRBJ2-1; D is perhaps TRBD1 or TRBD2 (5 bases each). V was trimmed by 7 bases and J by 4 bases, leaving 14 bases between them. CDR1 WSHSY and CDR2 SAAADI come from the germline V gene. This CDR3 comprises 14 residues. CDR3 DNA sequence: TGCGCCAGCACCCCGGGACGGCTATACAATGAGCAGTTCTTC. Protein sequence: CASTPGRLYNEQFF.

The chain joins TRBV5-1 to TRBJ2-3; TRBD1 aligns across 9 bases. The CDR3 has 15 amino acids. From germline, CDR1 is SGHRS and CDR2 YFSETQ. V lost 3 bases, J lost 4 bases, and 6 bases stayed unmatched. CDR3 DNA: TGCGCCAGCAGCTCGACAGGGGGATGGCCAGATACGCAGTATTTT. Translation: CASSSTGGWPDTQYF.

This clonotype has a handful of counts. CDR3: CASSQGGQGSPLHF. The CDR3 DNA reads as TGTGCCAGCAGCCAAGGAGGACAGGGATCCCCCCTCCACTTT. The V and J genes are TRBV3-1 and TRBJ1-6; 8 nucleotides line up with TRBD1. V shed 1 base and J 13 bases; nucleotides not matched to a gene: 6. Germline V gene lookup returns CDR1 LGHDT and CDR2 YNNKEL (reference sequence). CDR3 size: 14 residues.

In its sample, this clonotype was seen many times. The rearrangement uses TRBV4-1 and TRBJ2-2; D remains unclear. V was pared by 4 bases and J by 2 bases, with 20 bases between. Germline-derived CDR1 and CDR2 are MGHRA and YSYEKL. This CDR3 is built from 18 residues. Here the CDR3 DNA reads TGCGCCAGCAGCCTCCAGAGGACGGAGCGCGGCAACACCGGGGAGCTGTTTTTT. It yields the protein CASSLQRTERGNTGELFF.

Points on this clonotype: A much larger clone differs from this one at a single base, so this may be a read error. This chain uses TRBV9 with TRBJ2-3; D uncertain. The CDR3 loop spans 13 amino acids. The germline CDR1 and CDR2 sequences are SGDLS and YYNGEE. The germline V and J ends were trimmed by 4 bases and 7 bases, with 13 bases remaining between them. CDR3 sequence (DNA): TGTGCCAGCAGCATAGGGAATTCCTATACGCAGTATTTT. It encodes CASSIGNSYTQYF.

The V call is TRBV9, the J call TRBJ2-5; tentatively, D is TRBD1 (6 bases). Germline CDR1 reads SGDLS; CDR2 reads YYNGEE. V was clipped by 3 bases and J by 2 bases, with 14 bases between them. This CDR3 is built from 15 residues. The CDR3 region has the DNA TGTGCCAGCAGCGAGAGGACAGCGCCACAAGAGACCCAGTACTTC. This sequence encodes CASSERTAPQETQYF.

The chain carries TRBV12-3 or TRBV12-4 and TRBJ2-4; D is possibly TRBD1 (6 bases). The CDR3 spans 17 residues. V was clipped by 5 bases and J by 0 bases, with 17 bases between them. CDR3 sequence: CASSDVGTRLAKNIQYF. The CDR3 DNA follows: TGTGCCAGCAGTGACGTGGGGACAAGGCTAGCCAAAAACATTCAGTACTTC.

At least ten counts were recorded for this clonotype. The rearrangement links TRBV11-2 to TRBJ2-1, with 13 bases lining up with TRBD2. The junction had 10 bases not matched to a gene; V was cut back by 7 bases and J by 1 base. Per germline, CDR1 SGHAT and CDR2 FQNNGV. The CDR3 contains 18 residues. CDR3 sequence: CASTRIGTSGISYNEQFF. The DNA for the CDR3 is TGTGCCAGCACTCGTATAGGGACTAGCGGGATTTCCTACAATGAGCAGTTCTTC.

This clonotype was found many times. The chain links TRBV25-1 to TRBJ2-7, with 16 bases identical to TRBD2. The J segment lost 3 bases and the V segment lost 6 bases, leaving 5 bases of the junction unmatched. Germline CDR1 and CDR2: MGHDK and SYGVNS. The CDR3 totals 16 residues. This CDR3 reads CASSGTSGRGFYEQYF. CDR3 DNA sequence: TGTGCCAGCAGCGGGACTAGCGGGAGGGGTTTCTACGAGCAGTACTTC.

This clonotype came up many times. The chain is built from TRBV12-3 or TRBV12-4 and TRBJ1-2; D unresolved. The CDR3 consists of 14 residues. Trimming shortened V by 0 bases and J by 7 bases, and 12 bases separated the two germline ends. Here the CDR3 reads CASSLADGSRGYTF. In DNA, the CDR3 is TGTGCCAGCAGTTTAGCGGACGGTTCGCGTGGCTACACCTTC.

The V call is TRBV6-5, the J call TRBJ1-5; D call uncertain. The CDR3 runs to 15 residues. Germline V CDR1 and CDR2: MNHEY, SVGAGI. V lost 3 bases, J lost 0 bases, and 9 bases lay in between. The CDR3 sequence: CASSYAKNSNQPQHF. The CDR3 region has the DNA TGTGCCAGCAGTTATGCTAAGAATAGCAATCAGCCCCAGCATTTT.

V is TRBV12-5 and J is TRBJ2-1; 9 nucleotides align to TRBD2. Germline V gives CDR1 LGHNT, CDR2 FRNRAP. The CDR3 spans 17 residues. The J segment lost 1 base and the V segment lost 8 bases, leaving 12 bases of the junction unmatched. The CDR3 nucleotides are TGTGCTAGTTCATTTTCTAAAGCGGGAGGATCCTACAATGAGCAGTTCTTC. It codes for CASSFSKAGGSYNEQFF.

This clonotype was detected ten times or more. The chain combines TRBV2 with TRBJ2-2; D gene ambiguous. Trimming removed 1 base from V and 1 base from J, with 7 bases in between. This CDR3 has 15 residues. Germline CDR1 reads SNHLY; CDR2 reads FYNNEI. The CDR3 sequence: CASSEGGQNTGELFF. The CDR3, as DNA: TGTGCCAGCAGTGAAGGTGGGCAGAACACCGGGGAGCTGTTTTTT.

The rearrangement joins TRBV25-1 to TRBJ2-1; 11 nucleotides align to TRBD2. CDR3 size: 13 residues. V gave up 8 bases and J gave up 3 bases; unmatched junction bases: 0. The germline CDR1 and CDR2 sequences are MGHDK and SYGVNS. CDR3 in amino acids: CASGTSGYNEQFF. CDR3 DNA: TGTGCCAGCGGGACTAGCGGCTACAATGAGCAGTTCTTC.

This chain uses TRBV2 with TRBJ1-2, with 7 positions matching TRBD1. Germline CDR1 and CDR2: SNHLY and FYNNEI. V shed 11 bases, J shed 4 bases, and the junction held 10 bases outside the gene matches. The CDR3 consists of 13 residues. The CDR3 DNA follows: TGTGCCGGACGACAGGGATCGAGCTATGGCTACACCTTC. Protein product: CAGRQGSSYGYTF.

Here the CDR3 DNA reads TGCGCCAGCGGACCGATCGGGGGACCAGATACGCAGTATTTT. This encodes CASGPIGGPDTQYF. This chain connects TRBV5-1 to TRBJ2-3; maybe TRBD2 (6 bases). Germline loops: CDR1 SGHRS, CDR2 YFSETQ. V was shortened by 7 bases and J by 4 bases, with 16 bases between the two germline ends. The CDR3 has 14 residues.

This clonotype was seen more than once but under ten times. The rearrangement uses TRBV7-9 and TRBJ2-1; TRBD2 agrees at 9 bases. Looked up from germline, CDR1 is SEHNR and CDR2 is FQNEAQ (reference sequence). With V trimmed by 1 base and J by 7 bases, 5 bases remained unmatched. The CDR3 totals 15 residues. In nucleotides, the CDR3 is TGTGCCAGCAGCTTAGGCGGGGGGGCCGGAAATGAGCAGTTCTTC. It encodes CASSLGGGAGNEQFF.

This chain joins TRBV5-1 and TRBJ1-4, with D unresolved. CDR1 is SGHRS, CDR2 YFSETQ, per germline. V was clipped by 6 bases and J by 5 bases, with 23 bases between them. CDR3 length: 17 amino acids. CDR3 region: CASKNALTKDPNEKLFF. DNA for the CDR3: TGCGCCAGCAAGAATGCCCTTACCAAGGACCCCAATGAAAAACTGTTTTTT.

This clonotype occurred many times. CDR3 in DNA: TGTGCCAGCAGTTTATTACGGGGGGTTGAACCCCAGCATTTT. It is translated as CASSLLRGVEPQHF. V and J are TRBV28 and TRBJ1-5; weak D call: TRBD1 (5 bases). Germline CDR1 reads MDHEN; CDR2 reads SYDVKM. The CDR3 is 14 residues long. With 1 base removed from V and 10 bases from J, the gap between germline ends came to 14 bases.